Detailed here is one TCR beta chain. The data derive from a study of cytomegalovirus exposure and HLA in healthy donors. The CDR3 contains 13 residues. V lost 3 bases to trimming and J lost 6 bases, with 11 bases between them. CDR1 and CDR2 from the germline V gene are KGHSH and LQKENI. It was with 60 Vbeta and 13 Jbeta primers that the PCR ran. Measured with immunoSEQ multiplex PCR; TCRdb has only the in-frame clones, and not every one. The table includes approximately 100,000 clones, roughly 74% detected once. The TCR was taken from a woman between 40 and 50 years old in good health and CMV-seronegative. The sequencing input was PBMCs. The rearrangement uses TRBV18 and TRBJ1-2; D is perhaps TRBD1 (6 bases). The CDR3 is CASSPVAGDGYTF. CDR3 DNA sequence: TGTGCCAGCTCACCGGTGGCAGGGGATGGCTACACCTTC.